This TCR beta chain was recorded in a study of regulatory T cells in long-lasting Graves disease. On the study more broadly: Graves' patients, newly diagnosed, had taken antithyroid drugs under 3 months.

Remarks on this clonotype: This could be a read error, since a much larger clone is one nucleotide away. No conserved phenylalanine or tryptophan is present at the end of the CDR3, so a read error is the likely explanation.

V dropped 0 bases and J dropped 4 bases, with 15 bases sitting between them. From germline, CDR1 is GTSNPN and CDR2 SVGIG (reference sequence). This CDR3 comprises 16 residues. According to the study, TCR beta libraries were built with iRepertoire HTBI primers and CDR3-region Arm-PCR. TCRdb fed the multiplex PCR reads into MiXCR, producing one record per CDR3 protein. The table has about 540,000 distinct CDR3 sequences, roughly 13% seen once. The time point denotes: newly diagnosed GD, antithyroid drugs for less than 3 months. PBMC-derived RNA was used for the TCR library. The same sample was also studied in work on T cells in Graves' hyperthyroidism and ophthalmopathy. That paper states: First-round RT-PCR of the TCR CDR3 relied on the HTBI primer set.

This chain uses TRBV30 with TRBJ1-4; D possibly corresponds to TRBD1 (5 bases). Specimen: peripheral blood mononuclear cells (PBMCs), collected at new diagnosis, from a patient treated with antithyroid drugs. This TCR derives from a man younger than 45 with Graves disease. The CDR3 loop is CAWSVTRDADNEKLFL. The CDR3 region has the DNA TGTGCCTGGAGTGTAACCCGGGACGCCGATAATGAAAAACTGTTTCTT.